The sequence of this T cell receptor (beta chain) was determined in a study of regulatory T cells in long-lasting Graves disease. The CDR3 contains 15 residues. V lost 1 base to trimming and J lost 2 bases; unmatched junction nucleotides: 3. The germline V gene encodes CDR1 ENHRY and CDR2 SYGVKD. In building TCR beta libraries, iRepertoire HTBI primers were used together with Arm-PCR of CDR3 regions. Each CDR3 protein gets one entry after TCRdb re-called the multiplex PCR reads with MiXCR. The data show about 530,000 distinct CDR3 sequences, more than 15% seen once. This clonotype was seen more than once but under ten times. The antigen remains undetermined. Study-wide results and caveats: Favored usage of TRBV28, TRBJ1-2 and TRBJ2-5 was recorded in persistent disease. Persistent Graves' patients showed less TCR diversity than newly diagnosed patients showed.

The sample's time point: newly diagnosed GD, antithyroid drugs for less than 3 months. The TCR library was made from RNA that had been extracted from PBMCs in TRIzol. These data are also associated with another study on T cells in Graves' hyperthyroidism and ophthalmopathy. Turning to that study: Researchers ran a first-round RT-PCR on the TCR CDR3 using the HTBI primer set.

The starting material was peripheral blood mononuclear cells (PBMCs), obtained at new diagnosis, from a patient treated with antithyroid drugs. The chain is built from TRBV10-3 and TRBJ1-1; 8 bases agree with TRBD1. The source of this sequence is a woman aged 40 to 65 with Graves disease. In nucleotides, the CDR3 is TGTGCCATCAGTGAGTGGGGACAGGAAAACACTGAAGCTTTCTTT. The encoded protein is CAISEWGQENTEAFF.